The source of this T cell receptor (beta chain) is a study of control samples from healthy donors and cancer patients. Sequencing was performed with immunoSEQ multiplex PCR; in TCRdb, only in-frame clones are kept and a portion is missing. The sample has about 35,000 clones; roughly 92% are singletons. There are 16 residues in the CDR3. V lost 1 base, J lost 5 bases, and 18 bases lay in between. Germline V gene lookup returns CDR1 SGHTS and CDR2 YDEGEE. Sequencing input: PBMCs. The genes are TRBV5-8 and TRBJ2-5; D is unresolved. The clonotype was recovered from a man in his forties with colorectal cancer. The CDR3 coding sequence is TGTGCCAGCAGCTTGTCCCACCGACCCACCAGGGAGACCCAGTACTTC. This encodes CASSLSHRPTRETQYF.